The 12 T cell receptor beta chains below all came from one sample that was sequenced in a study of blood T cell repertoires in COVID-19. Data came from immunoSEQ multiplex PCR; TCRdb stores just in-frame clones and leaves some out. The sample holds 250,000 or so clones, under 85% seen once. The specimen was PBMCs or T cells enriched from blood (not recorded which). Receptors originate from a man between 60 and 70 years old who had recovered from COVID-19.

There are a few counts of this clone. The CDR3 loop is CATSSTGGSGYTF. The CDR3 DNA reads as TGTGCCACCAGCAGTACAGGGGGCTCTGGCTACACCTTC. The chain uses TRBV15 and TRBJ1-2; TRBD1 matches 9 bases. Germline-derived CDR1 and CDR2 are LNHNV and YYDKDF (reference sequence). This CDR3 is 13 amino acids long. V lost 3 bases, J lost 7 bases, and 3 bases stayed unmatched. Drawing the rest from reference TRBV15 and TRBJ1-2, the complete variable domain is DAMVIQNPRYQVTQFGKPVTLSCSQTLNHNVMYWYQQKSSQAPKLLFHYYDKDFNNEADTPDNFQSRRPNTSFCFLDIRSPGLGDTAMYLCATSSTGGSGYTFGSGTRLTVV.

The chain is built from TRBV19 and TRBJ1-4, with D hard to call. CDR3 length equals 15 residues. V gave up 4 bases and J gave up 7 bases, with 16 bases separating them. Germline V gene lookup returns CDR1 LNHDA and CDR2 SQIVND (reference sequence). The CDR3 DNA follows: TGTGCCAGTAGTACCCCGGGAGGCAGCGCTGAAAAACTGTTTTTT. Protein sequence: CASSTPGGSAEKLFF.

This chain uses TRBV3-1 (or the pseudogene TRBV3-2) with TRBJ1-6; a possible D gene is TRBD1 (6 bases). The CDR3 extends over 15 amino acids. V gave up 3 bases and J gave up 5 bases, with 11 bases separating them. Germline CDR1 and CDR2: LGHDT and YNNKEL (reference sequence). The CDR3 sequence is CASSHWGQNNSPLHF. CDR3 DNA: TGTGCCAGCAGCCATTGGGGGCAGAATAATTCACCCCTCCACTTT.

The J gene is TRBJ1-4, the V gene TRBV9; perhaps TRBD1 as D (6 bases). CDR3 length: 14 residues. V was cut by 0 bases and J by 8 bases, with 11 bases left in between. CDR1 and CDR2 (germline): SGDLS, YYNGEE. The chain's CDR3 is CASSVGQADEKLFF. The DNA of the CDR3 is TGTGCCAGCAGCGTAGGACAGGCGGACGAAAAACTGTTTTTT.

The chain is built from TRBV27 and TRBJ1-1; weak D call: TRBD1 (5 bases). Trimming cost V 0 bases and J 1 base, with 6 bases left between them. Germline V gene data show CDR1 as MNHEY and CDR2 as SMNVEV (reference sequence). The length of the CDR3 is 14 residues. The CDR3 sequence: CASSLSGQNTEAFF. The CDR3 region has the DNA TGTGCCAGCAGTTTATCGGGGCAGAACACTGAAGCTTTCTTT.

CDR3 in amino acids: CASSRAPQETQYF. As DNA, the CDR3 is TGTGCCAGCTCACGGGCTCCCCAAGAGACCCAGTACTTC. This chain joins TRBV18 and TRBJ2-5; the D is unclear. Germline V gene lookup returns CDR1 KGHSH and CDR2 LQKENI. This CDR3 is 13 amino acids long. V was clipped by 4 bases and J by 1 base, with 7 bases between them.

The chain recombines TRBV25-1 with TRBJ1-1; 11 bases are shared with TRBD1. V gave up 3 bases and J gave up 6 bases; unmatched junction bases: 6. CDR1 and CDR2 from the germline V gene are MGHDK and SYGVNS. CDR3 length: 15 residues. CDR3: CASSEIGQGASEAFF. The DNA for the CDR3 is TGTGCCAGCAGTGAGATCGGACAGGGGGCGTCTGAAGCTTTCTTT.

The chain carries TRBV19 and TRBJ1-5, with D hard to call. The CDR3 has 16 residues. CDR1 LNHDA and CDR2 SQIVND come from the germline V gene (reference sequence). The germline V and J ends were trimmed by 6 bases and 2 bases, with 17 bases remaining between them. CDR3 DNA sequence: TGTGCCAGTAGGTATGGGAGGGTGGTCGGCAATCAGCCCCAGCATTTT. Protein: CASRYGRVVGNQPQHF.

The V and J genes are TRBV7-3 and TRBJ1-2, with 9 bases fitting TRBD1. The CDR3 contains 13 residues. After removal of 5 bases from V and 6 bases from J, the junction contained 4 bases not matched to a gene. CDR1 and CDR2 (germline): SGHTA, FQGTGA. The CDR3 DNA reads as TGTGCCAGCAGCCCCGGGACAGGGAATGGCTACACCTTC. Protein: CASSPGTGNGYTF.

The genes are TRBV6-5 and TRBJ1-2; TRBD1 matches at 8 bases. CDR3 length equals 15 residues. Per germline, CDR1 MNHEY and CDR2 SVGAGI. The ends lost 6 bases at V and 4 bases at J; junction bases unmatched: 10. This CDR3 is CASRHELGTGYGYTF. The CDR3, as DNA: TGTGCCAGCAGGCACGAACTGGGGACAGGCTATGGCTACACCTTC.

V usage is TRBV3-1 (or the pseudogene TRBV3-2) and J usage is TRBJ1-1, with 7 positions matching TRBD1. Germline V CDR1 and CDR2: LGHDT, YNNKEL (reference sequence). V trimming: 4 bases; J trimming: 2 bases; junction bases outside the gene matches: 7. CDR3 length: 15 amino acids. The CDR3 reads CASSPQTGLNTEAFF. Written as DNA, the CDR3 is TGTGCCAGCAGCCCGCAGACAGGGCTTAACACTGAAGCTTTCTTT.

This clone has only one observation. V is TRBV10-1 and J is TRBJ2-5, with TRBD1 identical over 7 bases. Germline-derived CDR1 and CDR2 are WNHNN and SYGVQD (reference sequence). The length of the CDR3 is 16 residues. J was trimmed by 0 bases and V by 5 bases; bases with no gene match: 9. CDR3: CASSSPGTADQETQYF. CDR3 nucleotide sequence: TGCGCCAGCAGTTCCCCGGGGACAGCCGACCAAGAGACCCAGTACTTC.